This TCR beta chain was sequenced during a study of CD8+ T cells in alopecia areata. Across the study: Treatment ran 6 to 18 months, with 6 months of follow-up afterward.

Once RNA had been extracted, it was reverse transcribed into cDNA to act as the sequencing template. Sequencing was performed with immunoSEQ multiplex PCR; in TCRdb, only in-frame clones are kept and a portion is missing. The sample holds roughly 75,000 clones, 55% to 65% seen once. Whole-study findings and limits: The study also sequences resident alphabeta T cells of normal skin in scalp samples. Affected lesional scalp, above all in alopecia totalis/universalis, was more clonal than normal scalp.

A note on this clone: Its antigen is currently unknown.

The material sequenced was CD8+ T cells sorted from blood, taken at week 0. The clonotype originates from a human donor with alopecia areata.

The CDR3 coding sequence is TGCAGCGTTGAAGAGGCCAGCGGGTTGGCCTACGAGCAGTACTTC. Protein: CSVEEASGLAYEQYF. The V gene is TRBV29-1, the J gene TRBJ2-7; a weak D match, TRBD2 (6 bases). The CDR3 is 15 amino acids. V gave up 0 bases and J gave up 2 bases, with 14 bases separating them. CDR1 and CDR2 (germline): SQVTM, ANQGSEA.